This T cell receptor (beta chain) was retrieved from a study of shared clonotypes between healthy human individuals. The method was immunoSEQ multiplex PCR; TCRdb's version includes in-frame clones alone and lacks a portion of them. The sample lists fewer than 200,000 clones; 90% to 95% were seen once. Everyone who donated was a Caucasian adult who lived in Nashville, Tennessee. Naive CD4+ cells were CD45RA-selected; the remaining cells were memory. The receptor was derived from a woman aged 25 to 39 in good health. Sequencing was done on a sample of naive CD4+ T cells sorted from blood. Subset meaning: CD45RA+ positively selected.

CDR3 sequence (DNA): TGTGCCAGCAGTTTGGACACGGCGAGCAATCAGCCCCAGCATTTT. This translates into CASSLDTASNQPQHF. This chain joins TRBV28 and TRBJ1-5; D is possibly TRBD1 (5 bases). The CDR3 extends over 15 amino acids. The germline CDR1 and CDR2 sequences are MDHEN and SYDVKM. Trimming cost V 3 bases and J 1 base, with 10 bases left between them.